Following are 18 T cell receptor beta chains from one sample sequenced in a study of human T cells and chemical hapten exposure. TCRdb recomputed calls from the RACE reads with MiXCR, one row per CDR3 protein. The profile shows 95,000 or so distinct CDR3 sequences, 10% to 12% of them singletons. Noted time point: patch test 2, 6 weeks after DPC sensitization. Treatment denoted: therapeutic diphenylcyclopropenone sensitization with weekly scalp DPC. The sample here was whole blood, taken in connection with sensitization to the hapten diphenylcyclopropenone (DPC). These receptors were collected from a woman aged 40 to 49 with alopecia areata. Some clones in this sample may be carry-over from other donors' samples.

This clonotype was seen only a few times. The chain employs TRBV6-2 or TRBV6-3 and TRBJ2-3; 9 bases fit TRBD1. The CDR3 has 16 residues. From germline, CDR1 is MNHEY and CDR2 SVGEGT. V lost 2 bases and J lost 6; bases outside the gene matches: 9. The DNA for the CDR3 is TGTGCCAGCAGTTACGACCCGACAGGGGGTCTGGATACGCAGTATTTT. This sequence encodes CASSYDPTGGLDTQYF.

The table lists this clonotype with a few counts. The chain has TRBV9 and TRBJ1-2, with TRBD1 matching over 8 bases. V lost 4 bases, J lost 2 bases, and 7 bases stayed unmatched. CDR3 length: 15 amino acids. Germline-derived CDR1 and CDR2 are SGDLS and YYNGEE. The CDR3 coding sequence is TGTGCCAGCAGCTCAGGGGGACAGGCGAACTATGGCTACACCTTC. This sequence encodes CASSSGGQANYGYTF.

This clonotype was detected only a few times. The chain is built from TRBV6-5 and TRBJ2-4, with D hard to call. Per the germline V gene, CDR1 is MNHEY and CDR2 is SVGAGI. V lost 2 bases, J lost 2 bases, and 13 bases lay in between. The CDR3 is 16 residues long. The DNA for the CDR3 is TGTGCCAGCAGTTACGGGGTGGAGTCGACCAAAAACATTCAGTACTTC. Protein: CASSYGVESTKNIQYF.

To note about this clonotype: A single base separates this from a much larger clone, so it may be a read error. The rearrangement links TRBV7-2 to TRBJ1-3; no clear D. The CDR3 sequence is 17 residues long. CDR1 and CDR2 (germline): SGHTA, FQGNSA. V was shortened by 1 base and J by 0 bases, with 13 bases between the two germline ends. The CDR3 protein is CASSLVHSKISGNTIYF. CDR3 nucleotide sequence: TGTGCCAGCAGCTTAGTACACTCGAAGATCTCTGGAAACACCATATATTTT.

There are a few counts of this clonotype. The chain couples TRBV5-6 to TRBJ2-7; 11 bases match TRBD1. Trimming cost V 4 bases and J 0 bases; bases outside gene matches: 6. The length of the CDR3 is 16 residues. CDR1 and CDR2 from the germline V gene are SGHDT and YYEEEE. The CDR3 protein is CASSRTGGPLSYEQYF. The CDR3 nucleotides are TGTGCCAGCAGCAGGACAGGGGGCCCACTCTCCTACGAGCAGTACTTC.

The rearrangement uses TRBV20-1 and TRBJ1-2, with 9 bases identical to TRBD1. Per germline, CDR1 DFQATT and CDR2 SNEGSKA (reference sequence). CDR3 length: 14 residues. Germline trimming cut 4 bases from V and 2 bases from J; bases unmatched to any gene: 5. The CDR3 reads CSAKLGTGNYGYTF. The DNA for the CDR3 is TGCAGTGCTAAACTCGGGACAGGGAACTATGGCTACACCTTC.

V gene TRBV10-3 combines with J gene TRBJ1-1; no clear D gene. The V and J ends lost 6 bases and 1 base respectively, with 18 bases between them. This CDR3 comprises 16 residues. In germline, CDR1 is ENHRY, CDR2 SYGVKD. CDR3 region: CAISQGQLGKNTEAFF. CDR3 DNA: TGTGCCATCAGCCAAGGGCAGTTGGGAAAGAACACTGAAGCTTTCTTT.

The chain recombines TRBV18 with TRBJ2-7; 8 nucleotides line up with TRBD2. V lost 3 bases, J lost 1 base, and 5 bases stayed unmatched. CDR1 is KGHSH and CDR2 is LQKENI in the germline V gene. The CDR3 is 15 residues long. The CDR3 loop is CASSPATSGSYEQYF. CDR3 sequence (DNA): TGTGCCAGCTCACCGGCAACTAGCGGTTCCTACGAGCAGTACTTC.

Many counts were recorded for this clonotype. The chain couples TRBV28 to TRBJ2-5, with D perhaps given as TRBD1 or TRBD2 (5 bases each). Trimming pared 8 bases from V and 5 bases from J, leaving 21 bases between. Germline CDR1 reads MDHEN; CDR2 reads SYDVKM. The CDR3 is 15 amino acids. CDR3 sequence: CASRGAGVNGETQYF. CDR3 DNA sequence: TGTGCCAGCCGAGGGGCGGGTGTTAATGGGGAGACCCAGTACTTC.

This clonotype was seen many times. This rearrangement joins TRBV6-6 to TRBJ1-4, with D possibly matching TRBD1 (5 bases). Germline lookup yields CDR1 MNHNY and CDR2 SVGAGI (reference sequence). Trimming removed 5 bases at V and 5 bases at J, with 9 bases between. This CDR3 region has 13 residues. The CDR3 DNA sequence: TGTGCCAGCAGTCGACAGATAAATGAAAAACTGTTTTTT. Protein sequence: CASSRQINEKLFF.

This clonotype was observed a few times. The rearrangement uses TRBV14 and TRBJ2-2; 10 positions agree with TRBD2. The CDR3 runs 19 residues. Germline CDR1 and CDR2: SGHDN and FVKESK. With 0 bases clipped from V and 5 bases from J, the junction kept 12 bases outside the gene matches. CDR3 nucleotides: TGTGCCAGCAGCCAAGATCTCCCTAGCGGGGGCCCTAGGACCGGGGAGCTGTTTTTT. Amino acid sequence: CASSQDLPSGGPRTGELFF.

In this sample, this clonotype turned up a few times. V is TRBV11-3 and J is TRBJ2-2; D remains unclear. Deletions cut 5 bases from V and 5 bases from J, with 3 bases between. CDR1 and CDR2 from the germline V gene are SGHNT and YENEEA. The CDR3 sequence is 11 residues long. The CDR3 DNA sequence: TGTGCCAGCAGCCGAACCGGGGAGCTGTTTTTT. Translated: CASSRTGELFF.

In this sample, this clonotype turned up a few times. The chain is built from TRBV28 and TRBJ2-1; 8 bases map to TRBD1. The CDR3 contains 14 residues. The V segment lost 7 bases and the J segment 8 bases; nucleotides outside the gene matches: 10. Germline V CDR1 and CDR2: MDHEN, SYDVKM. The CDR3 sequence is CASNRQGSGDEQFF. In nucleotides, the CDR3 is TGTGCCAGCAACCGACAGGGGTCGGGGGATGAGCAGTTCTTC.

This clonotype occurred a few times. This sequence joins TRBV5-1 and TRBJ2-3; no clear D gene. The CDR3 loop spans 12 amino acids. Germline V lookup: CDR1 SGHRS, CDR2 YFSETQ. V was cut by 4 bases and J by 8 bases, with 11 bases left in between. The CDR3 bases are TGCGCCAGCAGCCTCGAGGCCGGTACGCAGTATTTT. Amino acid sequence: CASSLEAGTQYF. Full variable domain (remainder filled in from reference TRBV5-1 and TRBJ2-3): KAGVTQTPRYLIKTRGQQVTLSCSPISGHRSVSWYQQTPGQGLQFLFEYFSETQRNKGNFPGRFSGRQFSNSRSEMNVSTLELGDSALYLCASSLEAGTQYFGPGTRLTVL.

Of note for this clonotype: Just one base apart from a much larger clone, this may be a read error. The CDR3: CASRQDLGASQETQYF. Written as DNA, the CDR3 is TGTGCCAGCAGACAGGACCTTGGGGCCAGCCAAGAGACCCAGTACTTC. The genes are TRBV7-3 and TRBJ2-5; tentatively, D is TRBD1 (5 bases). This CDR3 spans 16 amino acids. With 6 bases removed from V and 1 base from J, the gap between germline ends came to 18 bases. Germline CDR1 and CDR2: SGHTA and FQGTGA.

The chain combines TRBV27 with TRBJ1-1; a possible D gene is TRBD1 (5 bases). The V and J ends lost 5 bases and 3 bases respectively, with 13 bases between them. Germline V gives CDR1 MNHEY, CDR2 SMNVEV (reference sequence). CDR3 length: 14 residues. The CDR3 sequence is CASSGRDGYTEAFF. The CDR3 DNA reads TGTGCCAGCAGTGGGAGGGACGGATACACTGAAGCTTTCTTT.

The rearrangement joins TRBV15 to TRBJ2-1; 8 bases agree with TRBD2. The CDR3 runs 18 residues. After removal of 5 bases from V and 8 bases from J, the junction contained 20 bases not matched to a gene. Per germline, CDR1 LNHNV and CDR2 YYDKDF (reference sequence). The CDR3 sequence: CATSSPAPRAGDIDEQFF. CDR3 coding DNA: TGTGCCACCAGCTCCCCCGCACCCCGAGCGGGGGATATTGATGAGCAGTTCTTC.

This clonotype has a count of ten or more. The chain joins TRBV28 to TRBJ2-7, with TRBD2 identical over 10 bases. CDR3 size: 15 residues. Trimming cost V 2 bases and J 2 bases; bases outside gene matches: 3. Per the germline V gene, CDR1 is MDHEN and CDR2 is SYDVKM. The CDR3 loop reads CASSLGSGRAYEQYF. DNA of the CDR3: TGTGCCAGCAGTTTAGGGAGCGGGAGGGCCTACGAGCAGTACTTC.